A single sample is the source of the 28 T cell receptor beta chains below, sequenced in a study of beta chain features in type 1 diabetes. TCRB transcripts that were expressed got sequenced, as all of the isolated RNA had been reverse transcribed. Clones were read by immunoSEQ multiplex PCR, and TCRdb kept only the in-frame ones, dropping some. The table shows over 500,000 clones, with roughly 15% occurring only once. Sample: naive CD4+ T cells from blood. These receptors were taken from a young man in good health.

V and J are TRBV4-1 and TRBJ2-7, with TRBD1 matching over 8 bases. V shed 4 bases and J 7 bases; nucleotides not matched to a gene: 6. This CDR3 spans 13 amino acids. Per the germline V gene, CDR1 is MGHRA and CDR2 is YSYEKL. The CDR3 nucleotides are TGCGCCAGCAGCCCCATTTACAGGGGGGAGCAGTACTTC. Amino acid sequence: CASSPIYRGEQYF.

The chain couples TRBV4-1 to TRBJ2-1; 7 nucleotides line up with TRBD2. V was pared by 0 bases and J by 0 bases, with 5 bases of the junction left unmatched. Germline V gene data show CDR1 as MGHRA and CDR2 as YSYEKL. This CDR3 is 17 amino acids long. In DNA form, the CDR3 reads TGCGCCAGCAGCCAAGACCCGCGGGGGAGCTCCTACAATGAGCAGTTCTTC. This encodes CASSQDPRGSSYNEQFF.

There are a few counts of this clone. The chain employs TRBV7-2 and TRBJ1-4; 9 bases are a match to TRBD1. Germline lookup yields CDR1 SGHTA and CDR2 FQGNSA. V gave up 0 bases and J gave up 10 bases; unmatched junction bases: 9. This CDR3 is 16 amino acids long. The CDR3 bases are TGTGCCAGCAGCTTAGCGATGAGGGGACAGGGAGGAAAACTGTTTTTT. Its protein product is CASSLAMRGQGGKLFF.

The CDR3 nucleotides read TGTGCCAGTAGCCTACAGGGACGGAACACTGAAGCTTTCTTT. Its translation is CASSLQGRNTEAFF. The rearrangement links TRBV19 to TRBJ1-1; a weak D match, TRBD1 (6 bases). V dropped 6 bases and J dropped 1 base, with 12 bases sitting between them. The germline CDR1 and CDR2 sequences are LNHDA and SQIVND (reference sequence). The CDR3 is 14 residues long. The entire variable domain, with the rest obtained from reference TRBV19 and TRBJ1-1, is as follows: DGGITQSPKYLFRKEGQNVTLSCEQNLNHDAMYWYRQDPGQGLRLIYYSQIVNDFQKGDIAEGYSVSREKKESFPLTVTSAQKNPTAFYLCASSLQGRNTEAFFGQGTRLTVV.

The chain links TRBV14 to TRBJ1-2; D not certain. Trimming cost V 4 bases and J 4 bases, with 16 bases left between them. Per the germline V gene, CDR1 is SGHDN and CDR2 is FVKESK. This CDR3 spans 15 amino acids. The CDR3 loop reads CASSLLLGSLYGYTF. CDR3 DNA: TGTGCCAGCAGCCTCTTACTGGGTTCCCTCTATGGCTACACCTTC.

This clone was counted only a few times. The chain is built from TRBV27 and TRBJ2-7; D perhaps matches TRBD2 (5 bases). The CDR3 has 15 residues. V lost 3 bases, J lost 4 bases, and 16 bases lay in between. Germline-derived CDR1 and CDR2 are MNHEY and SMNVEV (reference sequence). CDR3 sequence: CASSFQITRKYEQYF. CDR3 coding DNA: TGTGCCAGCAGTTTCCAGATTACTAGAAAGTACGAGCAGTACTTC.

This clone has only a few counts. V gene TRBV14 combines with J gene TRBJ2-1; D is unclear. Trimming cost V 8 bases and J 0 bases, with 11 bases left between them. Per germline, CDR1 SGHDN and CDR2 FVKESK. The CDR3 runs 14 residues. Here the CDR3 DNA reads TGTGCCAGCGATGGTCCTTACTCCTACAATGAGCAGTTCTTC. Protein product: CASDGPYSYNEQFF.

In its sample, this clone was seen a few times. CDR3 in amino acids: CASSRATSGSYEQYF. Here the CDR3 DNA reads TGTGCCAGCTCCCGAGCGACTAGCGGGTCCTACGAGCAGTACTTC. The chain joins TRBV18 to TRBJ2-7; 10 positions agree with TRBD2. This CDR3 region has 15 residues. J gave up 1 base and V 6 bases, and 6 bases lay outside the gene matches. CDR1 KGHSH and CDR2 LQKENI come from the germline V gene.

A remark on this clone: An end of the junction differs from the germline gene, which may be a read error. J is TRBJ2-7 and V is TRBV11-2; either TRBD1 or TRBD2 may supply D (5 bases each). Germline CDR1 SGHAT, CDR2 FQNNGV. The length of the CDR3 is 12 residues. The CDR3 loop is CASSLTPGPSNF. In DNA, the CDR3 is TGTGCCAGCAGCTTAACCCCGGGACCCAGTAACTTC.

The V gene is TRBV9, the J gene TRBJ2-7; 11 nucleotides line up with TRBD1. J lost 6 bases, V lost 3 bases, and 8 bases had no gene match. This CDR3 has 15 amino acids. Germline CDR1 reads SGDLS; CDR2 reads YYNGEE. CDR3 DNA sequence: TGTGCCAGCAGCGCAGGACAGGGGGCGCAAGGCGAGCAGTACTTC. It specifies CASSAGQGAQGEQYF.

V gene TRBV7-2 combines with J gene TRBJ2-3, with 12 bases matching TRBD2. This CDR3 region has 17 residues. Unmatched junction bases numbered 12, after V lost 4 bases and J lost 7 bases. Germline CDR1 is SGHTA and CDR2 is FQGNSA. Here the CDR3 DNA reads TGTGCCAGCAGCTCCGCACGACTAGCGGGAGTTAGGTATACGCAGTATTTT. Translated: CASSSARLAGVRYTQYF. Full variable domain (outside the CDR3, taken from reference TRBV7-2 and TRBJ2-3): GAGVSQSPSNKVTEKGKDVELRCDPISGHTALYWYRQSLGQGLEFLIYFQGNSAPDKSGLPSDRFSAERTGGSVSTLTIQRTQQEDSAVYLCASSSARLAGVRYTQYFGPGTRLTVL.

This chain links TRBV7-2 with TRBJ2-1; unclear D gene. The CDR3 has 13 residues. CDR1 is SGHTA and CDR2 is FQGNSA in the germline V gene. V lost 2 bases, J lost 5 bases, and 7 bases lay in between. The DNA for the CDR3 is TGTGCCAGCAGCTTAAACTCGGACAATGAGCAGTTCTTC. It encodes CASSLNSDNEQFF.

This clone has just a few counts. The rearrangement links TRBV11-1 to TRBJ2-7; D perhaps matches TRBD1 (6 bases). The CDR3 runs to 14 residues. Germline assignment: CDR1 SGHAT and CDR2 FQDESV (reference sequence). The V gene lost 5 bases and the J gene lost 0 bases, with 11 bases spanning the gap. CDR3 in amino acids: CASSPTDSSYEQYF. The CDR3 DNA reads TGTGCCAGCAGCCCCACGGACAGCTCCTACGAGCAGTACTTC.

CDR3 nucleotide sequence: TGTGCCAGCTCACCAAACAGGGCCGACACAGATACGCAGTATTTT. Translating gives CASSPNRADTDTQYF. The chain joins TRBV18 to TRBJ2-3, with D possibly being TRBD1 (6 bases). Trimming stripped 2 bases from V and 2 bases from J, with 11 bases between. CDR1 and CDR2 (germline): KGHSH, LQKENI. The CDR3 is 15 amino acids.

V usage is TRBV5-6 and J usage is TRBJ2-3, with TRBD1 matching 7 bases. V lost 3 bases and J lost 4; bases outside the gene matches: 11. The CDR3 extends over 16 amino acids. The germline V gene encodes CDR1 SGHDT and CDR2 YYEEEE. CDR3 DNA: TGTGCCAGCAGCTGGAAACCTACAGGGGCCCCAGATACGCAGTATTTT. It is translated as CASSWKPTGAPDTQYF.

This clone was counted only a few times. This rearrangement joins TRBV9 to TRBJ1-6; D perhaps matches TRBD1 (6 bases). Trimming stripped 0 bases from V and 9 bases from J, with 7 bases between. This CDR3 comprises 13 residues. CDR1 is SGDLS, CDR2 YYNGEE, per germline. CDR3: CASSVEGGSPLHF. CDR3 nucleotide sequence: TGTGCCAGCAGCGTAGAGGGGGGTTCACCCCTCCACTTT.

This clone was observed a handful of times. In the same sample, other DNA sequences code for this CDR3. V gene TRBV5-1 combines with J gene TRBJ2-2; D uncertain. This CDR3 comprises 11 residues. Trimming stripped 6 bases from V and 3 bases from J, with 3 bases between. Germline V gene sequence: CDR1 SGHRS, CDR2 YFSETQ. CDR3 nucleotide sequence: TGCGCCAGCACAGACACCGGGGAGCTGTTTTTT. This sequence encodes CASTDTGELFF.

There are a few counts of this clone. The chain carries TRBV30 and TRBJ2-3; D might be TRBD2 (7 bases). This CDR3 is 15 amino acids long. The V gene lost 0 bases and the J gene lost 4 bases, with 14 bases spanning the gap. Germline CDR1 and CDR2: GTSNPN and SVGIG (reference sequence). CDR3 sequence: CAWSVAWGGPDTQYF. Here the CDR3 DNA reads TGTGCCTGGAGTGTTGCGTGGGGGGGCCCAGATACGCAGTATTTT.

The J gene is TRBJ2-5, the V gene TRBV5-1, with D perhaps matching TRBD1 (6 bases). Germline V gene lookup returns CDR1 SGHRS and CDR2 YFSETQ. This CDR3 has 14 residues. Between the trimmed V and J ends, which lost 4 bases and 5 bases, there was a span of 15 bases. The CDR3 nucleotides read TGCGCCAGCAGCGTTACAGGGTATAAGGAGACCCAGTACTTC. Protein sequence: CASSVTGYKETQYF.

This rearrangement joins TRBV20-1 to TRBJ2-1; 10 bases fit TRBD1. After removal of 6 bases from V and 12 bases from J, the junction contained 5 bases not matched to a gene. The CDR3 runs 11 residues. Germline V gives CDR1 DFQATT, CDR2 SNEGSKA (reference sequence). The CDR3 bases are TGCAGTGCCAGCGGGGACAGGGGGCAGTTCTTC. It translates to CSASGDRGQFF.

The V gene is TRBV7-9, the J gene TRBJ2-1, with D hard to call. Trimming shortened V by 6 bases and J by 6 bases, and 12 bases separated the two germline ends. CDR1 is SEHNR, CDR2 FQNEAQ, per germline (reference sequence). This CDR3 has 13 amino acids. The CDR3 region has the DNA TGTGCCAGCAGTCTTGGGCAAGGCAATGAGCAGTTCTTC. It codes for CASSLGQGNEQFF.

This clone came up many times. The J gene is TRBJ1-1, the V gene TRBV10-3, with D possibly TRBD1 on 5 matching bases. Germline V gene lookup returns CDR1 ENHRY and CDR2 SYGVKD. The V end lost 4 bases, the J end lost 3 bases, and 9 bases lay between the germline ends. The CDR3 is 13 residues long. CDR3 nucleotide sequence: TGTGCCATCAGTGTGGAGACAGACACTGAAGCTTTCTTT. This sequence encodes CAISVETDTEAFF.

V usage is TRBV7-2 and J usage is TRBJ1-2; 7 bases align to TRBD1. The CDR3 covers 17 residues. J was trimmed by 4 bases and V by 5 bases; bases with no gene match: 16. Germline CDR1 and CDR2: SGHTA and FQGNSA. Written as DNA, the CDR3 is TGTGCCAGCAGCCCCAGGGGGGGGACACGCCCTGGCTATGGCTACACCTTC. This gives the protein CASSPRGGTRPGYGYTF.

V usage is TRBV7-2 and J usage is TRBJ1-5; D uncertain. This CDR3 spans 12 amino acids. Trimming left V 5 bases short and J 4 bases short, with 6 bases between. CDR1 SGHTA and CDR2 FQGNSA come from the germline V gene. CDR3 amino acids: CASSRPNQPQHF. For the CDR3, the DNA is TGTGCCAGCAGCCGGCCGAATCAGCCCCAGCATTTT.

This clone was seen only a few times. The chain combines TRBV10-3 with TRBJ1-1; no definite D call. The ends were cut back, 1 base at V and 1 base at J, with 10 bases in the middle. Germline assignment: CDR1 ENHRY and CDR2 SYGVKD. The CDR3 runs 15 residues. CDR3: CAISELGSSNTEAFF. DNA for the CDR3: TGTGCCATCAGTGAGTTAGGCAGCTCGAACACTGAAGCTTTCTTT.

This chain connects TRBV2 to TRBJ2-5, with D perhaps matching TRBD1 (6 bases). The V gene lost 9 bases and the J gene lost 5 bases, with 16 bases spanning the gap. The germline gives CDR1 SNHLY, CDR2 FYNNEI. The CDR3 runs to 13 residues. As DNA, the CDR3 is TGTGCCAGACGAACTTCAGGGGATGAGACCCAGTACTTC. Translating gives CARRTSGDETQYF.

This chain uses TRBV2 with TRBJ1-2; TRBD1 matches 9 bases. CDR3 size: 13 residues. After removal of 4 bases from V and 10 bases from J, the junction contained 7 bases not matched to a gene. In germline, CDR1 is SNHLY, CDR2 FYNNEI. The CDR3 sequence: CASSAGTGSDYTF. For the CDR3, the DNA is TGTGCCAGCAGTGCAGGGACAGGGAGCGACTACACCTTC.

This clone was detected a few times. The V and J genes are TRBV5-6 and TRBJ1-2; 8 nucleotides match TRBD1. The germline V gene encodes CDR1 SGHDT and CDR2 YYEEEE. The junction had 5 bases not matched to a gene; V was cut back by 0 bases and J by 7 bases. CDR3 length: 14 residues. The CDR3 region is CASSLGTGSSGYTF. CDR3 DNA sequence: TGTGCCAGCAGCTTGGGGACAGGGTCAAGTGGCTACACCTTC.